This TCR beta chain was identified during a study of T cell responses to AZD1222 COVID-19 vaccine. With respect to this clone: Antigen specificity is unknown.

The method was immunoSEQ multiplex PCR; TCRdb's version includes in-frame clones alone and lacks a portion of them. The data contain roughly 79,000 clones, about 78% of them singletons. Overall study results and limits: Without day 14 samples, only post-peak T cell repertoires were studied. A mostly white British donor set with more females was recruited, and clonal diversity was possibly underestimated. Mapped onto spike, vaccine-associated CD4 TCRs spanned it and were dominant at 160-218 and 743-854. Of spike-specific TCRs, nearly half reportedly target regions left unmutated in variants.

Germline loops: CDR1 SGHAT, CDR2 FQNNGV. Trimming shortened V by 5 bases and J by 7 bases, and 21 bases separated the two germline ends. The CDR3 is 17 amino acids. This sequence was found in an adult in good health. V is TRBV11-2 and J is TRBJ1-6; TRBD1 is a possible D gene (5 bases). This sample comprised peripheral blood, obtained on day 0 of AZD1222 vaccination. The CDR3 sequence is CASSPLGTLGENSPLHF. In nucleotides, the CDR3 is TGTGCCAGCAGCCCTCTCGGGACTCTAGGCGAGAATTCACCCCTCCACTTT.